Sequencing of this T cell receptor (beta chain) was carried out in a study of graft-versus-host responses after intestinal transplantation. On the study more broadly: Uniformly, recipients were administered anti-thymocyte globulin induction with subsequent tacrolimus and steroids for about 3 years. Study-level results: Detection of GvH clones occurred in recipient marrow, and some had their first appearance in ileum or blood.

Comment on this clone: The target antigen is unknown.

The table came from immunoSEQ multiplex PCR; TCRdb's copy has only in-frame clones and leaves some out. The sample yields about 89,000 clones, 75% to 95% seen once. CDR3 length: 16 residues. Trimming pared 8 bases from V and 3 bases from J, leaving 22 bases between. CDR1 and CDR2 (germline): MDHEN, SYDVKM. This TCR was recovered from a human donor who received an intestinal transplant. The input for sequencing was unstimulated CD4+ T cells sorted from spleen or lymph node cells, taken before intestinal transplant. The chain carries TRBV28 and TRBJ1-1; TRBD1 is a possible D gene (5 bases). The CDR3: CASHQYRRDSDTEAFF. The CDR3, as DNA: TGTGCCAGCCACCAATACCGCAGGGATTCTGACACTGAAGCTTTCTTT.